These 27 T cell receptor beta chains came from one sample sequenced in a study of CD8+ T cells in alopecia areata. Treatment defined: oral pan-JAK inhibitor, 5-10 mg twice daily. Once RNA had been extracted, it was reverse transcribed into cDNA to act as the sequencing template. Repertoires were generated with immunoSEQ multiplex PCR, while TCRdb's copy carries only in-frame clones and drops some. The data show 150,000 to 200,000 clones, with less than 70% seen just once and approximately 15% held by the top ten. Here the sequenced sample was CD4+ T cells sorted from blood, taken at week 24, from a patient treated with tofacitinib. These receptors were collected from a human donor with alopecia areata.

The rearrangement links TRBV1 to TRBJ2-7; no check of the table's D call, TRBD2, against the DNA was made. TRBV1 is a pseudogene locus. The CDR3 spans 12 residues. This CDR3 reads CTSTPVRGEQYF. The CDR3 nucleotides are TGCACCAGCACCCCAGTCCGGGGCGAGCAGTACTTC.

V and J are TRBV29-1 and TRBJ1-2; the D is unclear. With 4 bases removed from V and 4 bases from J, the gap between germline ends came to 10 bases. In germline, CDR1 is SQVTM, CDR2 ANQGSEA. The CDR3 is made up of 12 amino acids. The CDR3 loop reads CSVAGLSYGYTF. The CDR3 bases are TGCAGCGTTGCCGGACTGAGCTATGGCTACACCTTC.

This chain connects TRBV18 to TRBJ1-2; D gene uncertain. Per germline, CDR1 KGHSH and CDR2 LQKENI. V lost 2 bases, J lost 12 bases, and 16 bases lay in between. This CDR3 has 13 amino acids. The CDR3 DNA reads TGTGCCAGCTCACCAGGGAGCGATATGGCTAACACCTTC. Translating gives CASSPGSDMANTF.

The gene calls are TRBV6-5 and TRBJ1-6, with a tentative D call TRBD1 (5 bases). V lost 2 bases and J lost 7, with 12 bases in between. The germline gives CDR1 MNHEY, CDR2 SVGAGI. The length of the CDR3 is 15 residues. In DNA, the CDR3 is TGTGCCAGCAGTTACGTCGGGGGAAAAAATTCACCCCTCCACTTT. Its translation: CASSYVGGKNSPLHF.

The chain has TRBV6-5 and TRBJ2-1; TRBD1 agrees at 7 bases. Germline CDR1 MNHEY, CDR2 SVGAGI. This CDR3 spans 15 amino acids. With 5 bases clipped from V and 0 bases from J, the junction kept 4 bases outside the gene matches. The DNA for the CDR3 is TGTGCCAGCAGTCGAGACAGGGACTCCTACAATGAGCAGTTCTTC. This translates into CASSRDRDSYNEQFF.

The gene calls are TRBV7-2 and TRBJ2-2, with D possibly being TRBD1 (6 bases). Looked up from germline, CDR1 is SGHTA and CDR2 is FQGNSA. Trimming pared 4 bases from V and 0 bases from J, leaving 12 bases between. This CDR3 region has 16 residues. The CDR3 loop reads CASSSTGRPNTGELFF. The CDR3 DNA reads TGTGCCAGCAGCTCCACAGGGCGACCGAACACCGGGGAGCTGTTTTTT.

The V and J genes are TRBV25-1 and TRBJ1-1; possible D gene TRBD1, 5 bases. Deletions cut 6 bases from V and 3 bases from J, with 14 bases between. CDR1 is MGHDK and CDR2 is SYGVNS in the germline V gene. The CDR3 spans 14 residues. This CDR3 is CASRNAGRDTEAFF. The DNA for the CDR3 is TGTGCCAGCAGAAACGCAGGGCGGGACACTGAAGCTTTCTTT. The variable domain in full, completed from reference TRBV25-1 and TRBJ1-1, reads EADIYQTPRYLVIGTGKKITLECSQTMGHDKMYWYQQDPGMELHLIHYSYGVNSTEKGDLSSESTVSRIRTEHFPLTLESARPSHTSQYLCASRNAGRDTEAFFGQGTRLTVV.

This clone was seen a single time. This chain joins TRBV5-1 and TRBJ2-3; TRBD1 aligns across 7 bases. The V segment lost 2 bases and the J segment 5 bases; nucleotides outside the gene matches: 5. Germline V gene sequence: CDR1 SGHRS, CDR2 YFSETQ. The CDR3 is 14 residues long. Here the CDR3 DNA reads TGCGCCAGCAGCTTTGACAGGGCGAGAGATACGCAGTATTTT. This gives the protein CASSFDRARDTQYF.

Of note for this clone: Other DNA sequences in this specimen translate into the identical CDR3. V gene TRBV29-1 combines with J gene TRBJ2-5; D is tentatively TRBD1 or TRBD2 (5 bases each). CDR1 is SQVTM and CDR2 is ANQGSEA in the germline V gene. The CDR3 sequence is 12 residues long. Trimming left V 4 bases short and J 2 bases short, with 8 bases between. The CDR3 sequence is CSVVWGQETQYF. The CDR3 coding sequence is TGCAGCGTTGTATGGGGGCAAGAGACCCAGTACTTC.

The chain combines TRBV5-6 with TRBJ2-3; D uncertain. CDR1 is SGHDT, CDR2 YYEEEE, per germline. The CDR3 consists of 13 residues. Trimming pared 3 bases from V and 2 bases from J, leaving 7 bases between. CDR3 residues: CASSSPHTDTQYF. The CDR3 DNA reads as TGTGCCAGCAGCTCGCCGCACACAGATACGCAGTATTTT.

V gene TRBV23-1 combines with J gene TRBJ2-7; 7 bases agree with TRBD1. Being an ORF, TRBV23-1 has a function that is uncertain. The CDR3 is made up of 15 amino acids. V gave up 6 bases and J gave up 0 bases; unmatched junction bases: 8. CDR3 region: CASRPGQLSSYEQYF. The DNA of the CDR3 is TGCGCCAGCAGACCGGGACAGCTGAGCTCCTACGAGCAGTACTTC.

Only a few counts were recorded for this clone. The V call is TRBV27, the J call TRBJ2-3; possibly TRBD2 for D (6 bases). CDR1 and CDR2 (germline): MNHEY, SMNVEV (reference sequence). There are 13 residues in the CDR3. The germline V and J ends were trimmed by 6 bases and 1 base, with 8 bases remaining between them. CDR3 sequence reads: CASRASGTDTQYF. The CDR3 coding sequence is TGTGCCAGCAGGGCTAGCGGCACAGATACGCAGTATTTT.

This clone was seen just once. The V call is TRBV5-1, the J call TRBJ2-6, with D possibly TRBD1 on 5 matching bases. The CDR3 covers 15 residues. V gave up 0 bases and J gave up 3 bases, with 7 bases separating them. Looked up from germline, CDR1 is SGHRS and CDR2 is YFSETQ. Written as DNA, the CDR3 is TGCGCCAGCAGCTTGGAAGGGGTTGGGGCCAACGTCCTGACTTTC. Its translation: CASSLEGVGANVLTF. The whole variable domain, filled in from reference TRBV5-1 and TRBJ2-6, reads KAGVTQTPRYLIKTRGQQVTLSCSPISGHRSVSWYQQTPGQGLQFLFEYFSETQRNKGNFPGRFSGRQFSNSRSEMNVSTLELGDSALYLCASSLEGVGANVLTFGAGSRLTVL.

This clone was detected a few times. V and J are TRBV10-3 and TRBJ2-4, with 10 bases fitting TRBD1. Germline V gene data show CDR1 as ENHRY and CDR2 as SYGVKD. This CDR3 contains 15 residues. Trimming took 6 bases from V and 2 from J; bases not matched to a gene: 4. The CDR3 reads CAISEDRGTKNIQYF. In nucleotides, the CDR3 is TGTGCCATCAGCGAGGACAGGGGGACCAAAAACATTCAGTACTTC.

V gene TRBV30 combines with J gene TRBJ1-2; the match to TRBD1 covers 9 bases. The CDR3 spans 14 residues. J gave up 4 bases and V 5 bases, and 8 bases lay outside the gene matches. Germline V gives CDR1 GTSNPN, CDR2 SVGIG (reference sequence). The CDR3: CAWHSGQGSYGYTF. The CDR3 nucleotides read TGTGCCTGGCATTCGGGACAGGGTTCCTATGGCTACACCTTC.

This chain uses TRBV6-5 with TRBJ1-1; D is ambiguous. Between the trimmed V and J ends, which lost 4 bases and 1 base, there was a span of 7 bases. This CDR3 comprises 13 residues. Germline CDR1 reads MNHEY; CDR2 reads SVGAGI. The CDR3 sequence is CASSSYRNTEAFF. In DNA, the CDR3 is TGTGCCAGCAGTTCATACAGGAACACTGAAGCTTTCTTT.

This rearrangement joins TRBV30 to TRBJ2-5, with no clear D. CDR1 and CDR2 (germline): GTSNPN, SVGIG (reference sequence). V lost 2 bases to trimming and J lost 2 bases, with 9 bases between them. This CDR3 is built from 13 residues. CDR3 in amino acids: CAWSNLVQETQYF. Here the CDR3 DNA reads TGTGCCTGGAGTAATCTGGTTCAAGAGACCCAGTACTTC.

This sequence joins TRBV7-2 and TRBJ1-5, with a tentative D call TRBD1 (5 bases). V gave up 10 bases and J gave up 3 bases, with 16 bases separating them. The germline V gene encodes CDR1 SGHTA and CDR2 FQGNSA. This CDR3 has 14 residues. The CDR3 here is CATAFGALNQPQHF. The CDR3, as DNA: TGTGCCACCGCGTTTGGGGCCCTCAATCAGCCCCAGCATTTT.

The J gene is TRBJ1-5, the V gene TRBV29-1, with TRBD1 as a possible D gene (6 bases). Germline CDR1 and CDR2: SQVTM and ANQGSEA. Between the trimmed V and J ends, which lost 7 bases and 5 bases, there was a span of 15 bases. This CDR3 has 13 residues. The CDR3 protein is CSAQRGVDQPQHF. The CDR3 DNA reads TGCAGCGCCCAAAGGGGGGTTGATCAGCCCCAGCATTTT.

In its sample, this clone was seen many times. The J gene is TRBJ1-3, the V gene TRBV11-2, with D uncertain. With 3 bases removed from V and 4 bases from J, the gap between germline ends came to 10 bases. CDR3 size: 14 residues. Germline loops: CDR1 SGHAT, CDR2 FQNNGV. CDR3 bases: TGTGCCAGCAGCTTTTCTCCCGGAGGAAACACCATATATTTT. It translates to CASSFSPGGNTIYF.

The CDR3 DNA follows: TGTGCCAGCAGTGAAGCCTTGGGACAGGGCCCTAGCGAGCAGTACTTC. Translated: CASSEALGQGPSEQYF. The V gene is TRBV2, the J gene TRBJ2-7; 9 bases agree with TRBD1. The germline V gene encodes CDR1 SNHLY and CDR2 FYNNEI. This CDR3 region has 16 residues. V was clipped by 0 bases and J by 6 bases; unmatched bases: 9.

A single count supports this clone. The gene calls are TRBV29-1 and TRBJ2-5, with a possible D match to TRBD1 (5 bases). The V gene lost 4 bases and the J gene lost 1 base, with 7 bases spanning the gap. Germline CDR1 is SQVTM and CDR2 is ANQGSEA. The CDR3 loop spans 12 amino acids. The CDR3 sequence: CSVATAQETQYF. CDR3 in DNA: TGCAGCGTTGCGACAGCCCAAGAGACCCAGTACTTC.

V usage is TRBV20-1 and J usage is TRBJ2-7; D is undetermined. The CDR3 covers 11 residues. In germline, CDR1 is DFQATT, CDR2 SNEGSKA (reference sequence). V lost 4 bases to trimming and J lost 2 bases, with 6 bases between them. This chain's CDR3 is CSANSAYEQYF. CDR3 coding DNA: TGCAGTGCTAATTCGGCCTACGAGCAGTACTTC.

V is TRBV7-9 and J is TRBJ1-2, with D tentatively TRBD1 (5 bases). The CDR3 is 15 residues long. V lost 5 bases and J lost 7, with 20 bases in between. Germline V gene lookup returns CDR1 SEHNR and CDR2 FQNEAQ (reference sequence). The CDR3 spells CASSPPGGIGVGYTF. In DNA form, the CDR3 reads TGTGCCAGCAGCCCTCCCGGGGGAATAGGAGTTGGCTACACCTTC.

The rearrangement uses TRBV5-6 and TRBJ1-1; 8 bases fit TRBD1. Germline assignment: CDR1 SGHDT and CDR2 YYEEEE. V trimming: 4 bases; J trimming: 4 bases; junction bases outside the gene matches: 3. This CDR3 is built from 13 residues. CDR3 sequence (DNA): TGTGCCAGCAGCCCCAGGGGGCCCACTGAAGCTTTCTTT. Translation gives CASSPRGPTEAFF. Filled out from reference TRBV5-6 and TRBJ1-1, the complete variable domain reads DAGVTQSPTHLIKTRGQQVTLRCSPKSGHDTVSWYQQALGQGPQFIFQYYEEEERQRGNFPDRFSGHQFPNYSSELNVNALLLGDSALYLCASSPRGPTEAFFGQGTRLTVV.

The rearrangement links TRBV29-1 to TRBJ2-7, with D possibly matching TRBD2 (5 bases). Deletions cut 4 bases from V and 2 bases from J, with 9 bases between. Germline V gene lookup returns CDR1 SQVTM and CDR2 ANQGSEA. The CDR3 is 12 amino acids. CDR3 in DNA: TGCAGCGTTGGGACGGGAACCTACGAGCAGTACTTC. It is translated as CSVGTGTYEQYF.

The rearrangement joins TRBV4-1 to TRBJ2-7; tentative D call: TRBD1 (5 bases). This CDR3 is 13 amino acids long. The germline CDR1 and CDR2 sequences are MGHRA and YSYEKL. Trimming took off 1 base at V and 3 bases at J, with 7 bases between the two ends. The CDR3 DNA sequence: TGCGCCAGCAGCCAAGGACAGAACTACGAGCAGTACTTC. Its translation is CASSQGQNYEQYF.